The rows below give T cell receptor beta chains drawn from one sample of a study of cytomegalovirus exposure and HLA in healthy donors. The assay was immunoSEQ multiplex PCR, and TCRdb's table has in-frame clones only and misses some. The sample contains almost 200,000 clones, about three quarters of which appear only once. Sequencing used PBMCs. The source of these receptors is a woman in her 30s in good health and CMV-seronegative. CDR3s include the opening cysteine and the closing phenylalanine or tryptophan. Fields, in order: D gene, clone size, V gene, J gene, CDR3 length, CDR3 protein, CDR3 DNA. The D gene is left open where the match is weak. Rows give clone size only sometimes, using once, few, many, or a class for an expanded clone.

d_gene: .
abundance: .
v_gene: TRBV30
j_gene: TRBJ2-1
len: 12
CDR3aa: CAWSVGGTEQFF
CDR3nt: TGTGCCTGGAGTGTCGGGGGAACTGAGCAGTTCTTC

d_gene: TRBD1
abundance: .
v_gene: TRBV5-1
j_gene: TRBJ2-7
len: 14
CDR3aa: CASSSRDRAYEQYF
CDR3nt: TGCGCCAGCAGCTCCCGTGACAGGGCCTACGAGCAGTACTTC

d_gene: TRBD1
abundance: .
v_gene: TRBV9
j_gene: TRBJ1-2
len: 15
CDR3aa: CASSVGGGGVYGYTF
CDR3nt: TGTGCCAGCAGCGTAGGTGGAGGGGGCGTCTATGGCTACACCTTC

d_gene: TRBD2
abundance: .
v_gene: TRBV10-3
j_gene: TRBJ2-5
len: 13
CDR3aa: CAINREVQETQYF
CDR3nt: TGTGCCATCAACCGGGAGGTCCAAGAGACCCAGTACTTC

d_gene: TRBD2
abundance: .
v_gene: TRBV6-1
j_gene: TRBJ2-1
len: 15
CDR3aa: CASSEKLSGRNEQFF
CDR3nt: TGTGCCAGCAGTGAAAAACTTAGCGGGAGAAATGAGCAGTTCTTC

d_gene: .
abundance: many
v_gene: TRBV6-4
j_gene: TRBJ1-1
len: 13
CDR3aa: CASSGQVGTEAFF
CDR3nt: TGTGCCAGCAGTGGACAGGTAGGGACTGAAGCTTTCTTT

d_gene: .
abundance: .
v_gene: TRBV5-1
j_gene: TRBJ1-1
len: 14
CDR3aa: CASSFLVQNTEAFF
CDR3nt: TGCGCCAGCAGCTTCTTAGTTCAGAACACTGAAGCTTTCTTT

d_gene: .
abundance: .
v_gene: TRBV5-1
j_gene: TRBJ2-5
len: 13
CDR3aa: CASSRVQDRGQYF
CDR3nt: TGCGCCAGCAGCAGGGTCCAAGACAGAGGCCAGTACTTC

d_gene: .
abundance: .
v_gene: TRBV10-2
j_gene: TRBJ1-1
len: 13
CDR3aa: CASRDSLNTEAFF
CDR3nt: TGCGCCAGCAGGGACTCCCTGAACACTGAAGCTTTCTTT

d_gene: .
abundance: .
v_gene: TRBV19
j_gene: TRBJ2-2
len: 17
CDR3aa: CASSIPGVAGNTGELFF
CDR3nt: TGTGCCAGTAGTATTCCCGGGGTAGCTGGAAACACCGGGGAGCTGTTTTTT

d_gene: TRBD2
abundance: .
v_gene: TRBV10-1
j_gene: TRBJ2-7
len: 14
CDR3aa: CASSIGLAGGEQYF
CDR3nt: TGCGCCAGCAGTATCGGACTAGCGGGGGGCGAGCAGTACTTC

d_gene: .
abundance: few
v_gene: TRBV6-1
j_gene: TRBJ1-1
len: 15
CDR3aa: CASSEQGGLNTEAFF
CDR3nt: TGTGCCAGCAGCGAACAGGGTGGGTTGAACACTGAAGCTTTCTTT

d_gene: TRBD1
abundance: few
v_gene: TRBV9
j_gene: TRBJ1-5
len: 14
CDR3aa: CASSGGQGNQPQHF
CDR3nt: TGTGCCAGCAGCGGTGGACAGGGGAACCAGCCCCAGCATTTT

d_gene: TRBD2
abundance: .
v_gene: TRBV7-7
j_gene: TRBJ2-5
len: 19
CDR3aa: CASSPRPGLAGQKGETQYF
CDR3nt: TGTGCCAGCAGCCCTCGACCGGGACTAGCGGGTCAGAAAGGAGAGACCCAGTACTTC

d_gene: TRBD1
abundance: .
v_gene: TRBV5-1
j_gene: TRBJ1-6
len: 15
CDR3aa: CASRTGTDRNSPLHF
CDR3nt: TGCGCCAGCAGGACTGGGACAGACAGAAATTCACCCCTCCACTTT

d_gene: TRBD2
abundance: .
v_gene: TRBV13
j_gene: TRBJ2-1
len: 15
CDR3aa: CASSSGTSVSHEQFF
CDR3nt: TGTGCCAGCAGCTCCGGGACTAGCGTATCCCATGAGCAGTTCTTC

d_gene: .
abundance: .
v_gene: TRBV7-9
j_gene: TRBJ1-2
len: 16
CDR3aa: CASSPIPDRSNYGYTF
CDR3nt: TGTGCCAGCAGCCCAATTCCGGACAGATCTAACTATGGCTACACCTTC

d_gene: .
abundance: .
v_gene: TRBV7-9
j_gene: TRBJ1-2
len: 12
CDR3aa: CASSPINYGYTF
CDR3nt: TGTGCCAGCAGCCCCATTAACTATGGCTACACCTTC

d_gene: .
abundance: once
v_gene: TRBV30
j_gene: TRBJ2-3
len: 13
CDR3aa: CAWSNGITDTQYF
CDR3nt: TGTGCCTGGAGTAACGGGATCACAGATACGCAGTATTTT

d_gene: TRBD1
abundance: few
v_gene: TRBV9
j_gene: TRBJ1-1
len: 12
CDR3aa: CASSAHRGPAFF
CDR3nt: TGTGCCAGCAGCGCCCACAGGGGGCCAGCTTTCTTT

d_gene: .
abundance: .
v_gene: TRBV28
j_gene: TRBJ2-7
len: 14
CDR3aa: CASSLVPGGHEQYF
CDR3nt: TGTGCCAGCAGTTTAGTTCCCGGTGGTCACGAGCAGTACTTC

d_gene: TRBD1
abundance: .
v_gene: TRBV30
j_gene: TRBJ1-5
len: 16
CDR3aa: CAWSPTRGQGQQPQHF
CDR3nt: TGTGCCTGGAGCCCCACCCGGGGACAGGGGCAGCAGCCCCAGCATTTT

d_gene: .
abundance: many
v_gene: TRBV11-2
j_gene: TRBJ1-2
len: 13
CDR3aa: CASSLGTGSGYTF
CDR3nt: TGTGCCAGCAGCCTAGGGACGGGATCCGGCTACACCTTC

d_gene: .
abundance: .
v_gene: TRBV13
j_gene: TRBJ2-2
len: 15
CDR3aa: CASSHGGPNTGELFF
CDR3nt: TGTGCCAGCAGCCATGGGGGCCCTAACACCGGGGAGCTGTTTTTT

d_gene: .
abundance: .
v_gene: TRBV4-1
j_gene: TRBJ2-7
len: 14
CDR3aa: CASSQARGSREQYF
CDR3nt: TGCGCCAGCAGCCAAGCCCGTGGGAGTCGCGAGCAGTACTTC

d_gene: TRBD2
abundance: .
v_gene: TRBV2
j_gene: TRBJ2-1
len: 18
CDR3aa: CASTRGLAGWSSYNEQFF
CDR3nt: TGTGCCAGCACCCGAGGACTAGCGGGATGGAGCTCCTACAATGAGCAGTTCTTC

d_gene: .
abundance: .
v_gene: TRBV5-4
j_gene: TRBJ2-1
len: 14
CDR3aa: CASRGRGSYNEQFF
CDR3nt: TGTGCCAGCAGAGGGAGAGGGTCCTACAATGAGCAGTTCTTC

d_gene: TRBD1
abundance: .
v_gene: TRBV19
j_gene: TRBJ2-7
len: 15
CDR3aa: CASRTDRGESYEQYF
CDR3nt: TGTGCCAGTAGAACTGACAGGGGGGAGTCCTACGAGCAGTACTTC

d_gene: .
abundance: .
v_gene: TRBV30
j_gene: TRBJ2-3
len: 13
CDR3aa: CAWSVSNTDTQYF
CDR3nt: TGTGCCTGGAGTGTATCAAACACAGATACGCAGTATTTT

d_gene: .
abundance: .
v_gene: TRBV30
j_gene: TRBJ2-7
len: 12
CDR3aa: CAWSGGLYEQYF
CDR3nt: TGTGCCTGGAGCGGGGGTCTCTACGAGCAGTACTTC

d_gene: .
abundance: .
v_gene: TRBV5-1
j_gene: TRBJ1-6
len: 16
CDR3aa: CASRDMQSSYNSPLHF
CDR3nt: TGCGCCAGCAGGGACATGCAGAGCTCCTATAATTCACCCCTCCACTTT

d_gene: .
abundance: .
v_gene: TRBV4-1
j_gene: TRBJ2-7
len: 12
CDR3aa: CASSQFPYEQYF
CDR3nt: TGCGCCAGCAGCCAATTTCCTTACGAGCAGTACTTC

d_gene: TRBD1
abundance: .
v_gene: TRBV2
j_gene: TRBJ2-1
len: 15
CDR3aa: CASSEGTGGIDEQFF
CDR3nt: TGTGCCAGCAGTGAAGGGACAGGGGGGATCGATGAGCAGTTCTTC

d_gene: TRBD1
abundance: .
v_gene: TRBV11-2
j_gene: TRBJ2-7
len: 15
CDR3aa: CASSLFQGAPYEQYF
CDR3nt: TGTGCCAGCAGCTTATTCCAGGGGGCACCCTACGAGCAGTACTTC

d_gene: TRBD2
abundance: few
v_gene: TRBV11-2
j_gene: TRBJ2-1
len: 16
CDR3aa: CASSLELAGGHNEQFF
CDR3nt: TGTGCCAGCAGCTTAGAACTAGCGGGGGGCCACAATGAGCAGTTCTTC

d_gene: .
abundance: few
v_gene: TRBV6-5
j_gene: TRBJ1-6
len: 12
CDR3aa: CATRGYNSPLHF
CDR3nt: TGTGCCACCCGAGGGTATAATTCACCCCTCCACTTT

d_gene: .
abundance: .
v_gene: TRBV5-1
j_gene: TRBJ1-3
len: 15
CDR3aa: CASSLDSVSGNTIYF
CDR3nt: TGCGCCAGCAGCTTGGACAGTGTCTCTGGAAACACCATATATTTT

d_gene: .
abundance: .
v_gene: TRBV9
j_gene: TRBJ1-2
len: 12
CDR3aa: CASSASGFGYTF
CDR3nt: TGTGCCAGCAGCGCATCAGGGTTTGGCTACACCTTC

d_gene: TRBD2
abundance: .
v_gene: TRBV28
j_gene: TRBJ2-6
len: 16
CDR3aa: CASRIGGSSGANVLTF
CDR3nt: TGTGCCAGCAGAATCGGGGGGAGCTCTGGGGCCAACGTCCTGACTTTC

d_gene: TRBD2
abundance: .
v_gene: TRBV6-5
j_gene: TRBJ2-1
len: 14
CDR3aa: CASSYLAGVREQFF
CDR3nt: TGTGCCAGCAGTTATCTAGCGGGAGTGCGGGAGCAGTTCTTC

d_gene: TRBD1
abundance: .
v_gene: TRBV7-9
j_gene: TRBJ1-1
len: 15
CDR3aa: CASSLDGQGNTEAFF
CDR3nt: TGTGCCAGCAGCTTAGACGGACAGGGGAACACTGAAGCTTTCTTT

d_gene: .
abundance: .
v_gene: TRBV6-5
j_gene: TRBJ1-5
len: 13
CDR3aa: CASAWGGNQPQHF
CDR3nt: TGTGCCTCCGCATGGGGGGGCAATCAGCCCCAGCATTTT

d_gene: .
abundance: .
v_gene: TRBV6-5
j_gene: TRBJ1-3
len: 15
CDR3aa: CASSYQAISGNTIYF
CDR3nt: TGTGCCAGCAGTTACCAAGCGATCTCTGGAAACACCATATATTTT